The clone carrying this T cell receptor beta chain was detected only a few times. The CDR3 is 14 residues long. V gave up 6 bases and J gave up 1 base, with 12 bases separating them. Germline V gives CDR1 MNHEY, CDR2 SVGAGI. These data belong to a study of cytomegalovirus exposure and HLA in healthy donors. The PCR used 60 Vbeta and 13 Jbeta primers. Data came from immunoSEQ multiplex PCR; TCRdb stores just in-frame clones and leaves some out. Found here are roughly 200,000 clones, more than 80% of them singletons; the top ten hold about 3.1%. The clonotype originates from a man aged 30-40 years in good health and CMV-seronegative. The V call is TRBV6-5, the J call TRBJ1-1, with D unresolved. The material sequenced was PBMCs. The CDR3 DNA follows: TGTGCCAGCAGCGAGAACAGAAAGAACACTGAAGCTTTCTTT. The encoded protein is CASSENRKNTEAFF.